The text below deals with one TCR beta chain. The antigen is undetermined. These data are taken from a study of regulatory T cells in long-lasting Graves disease. Across the study: Newly diagnosed Graves' patients had under 3 months of antithyroid drugs.

Arm-PCR of CDR3 regions and iRepertoire HTBI primers were the basis on which TCR beta libraries were built. TCRdb reprocessed the multiplex PCR reads with MiXCR, giving one entry per CDR3 protein. This sample has about 320,000 distinct CDR3 sequences, with 18% found just once. Whole-study findings and limits: Relative to newly diagnosed Graves' patients, persistent ones had lower TCR diversity. TRBV28, TRBJ1-2 and TRBJ2-5 emerged as the favored segments in persistent disease.

Indicated time point: newly diagnosed GD, antithyroid drugs for less than 3 months. PBMC RNA served as the TCR library source. Approximately 10-milliliter peripheral blood samples went into EDTA tubes. Trimming cost V 4 bases and J 0 bases, with 12 bases left between them. Germline CDR1 reads DFQATT; CDR2 reads SNEGSKA (reference sequence). This CDR3 is built from 14 residues. The V call is TRBV20-1, the J call TRBJ1-1; D is ambiguous. This clonotype was sampled from a female donor with Graves disease. The sample in question was peripheral blood mononuclear cells (PBMCs), obtained at new diagnosis, from a patient treated with antithyroid drugs. DNA for the CDR3: TGCAGTGCTATTGGCGGAACGATGAACACTGAAGCTTTCTTT. Translating it yields CSAIGGTMNTEAFF.